Each of the 16 T cell receptor beta chains below was sequenced from the same sample in a study of blood T cell repertoires in COVID-19. Only in-frame clones appear in the TCRdb table, and some are missing; sequencing was by immunoSEQ multiplex PCR. The sample records roughly 250,000 clones, 82% being singletons. Specimen: peripheral blood. The receptors here all came from a woman in her 70s with acute or convalescent COVID-19.

The chain has TRBV29-1 and TRBJ1-4; D ambiguous. The CDR3 consists of 13 residues. From germline, CDR1 is SQVTM and CDR2 ANQGSEA. Trimming removed 6 bases at V and 0 bases at J, with 8 bases between. The CDR3 spells CSVDTATNEKLFF. The CDR3 bases are TGCAGCGTCGACACAGCAACTAATGAAAAACTGTTTTTT.

This clone appeared once. The chain uses TRBV7-9 and TRBJ2-6; possibly TRBD2 for D (6 bases). There are 15 residues in the CDR3. Germline V gene lookup returns CDR1 SEHNR and CDR2 FQNEAQ (reference sequence). Trimming removed 3 bases at V and 2 bases at J, with 8 bases between. CDR3 protein: CASSFTGAGANVLTF. Written as DNA, the CDR3 is TGTGCCAGCAGCTTCACGGGGGCTGGGGCCAACGTCCTGACTTTC.

The chain is built from TRBV7-2 and TRBJ1-6; TRBD1 aligns across 9 bases. After removal of 5 bases from V and 10 bases from J, the junction contained 12 bases not matched to a gene. The CDR3 runs to 16 residues. Germline-derived CDR1 and CDR2 are SGHTA and FQGNSA. The CDR3 sequence is CASSPVLDRGMSPLHF. The CDR3 DNA sequence: TGTGCCAGCAGCCCTGTTCTAGACAGGGGGATGTCACCCCTCCACTTT.

This clone was seen at least ten times. CDR3 loop: CASSQVVSNQPQHF. As DNA, the CDR3 is TGCGCCAGCAGCCAAGTAGTTAGCAATCAGCCCCAGCATTTT. The chain has TRBV4-3 and TRBJ1-5; D gene unclear. Germline assignment: CDR1 LGHNA and CDR2 YSLEER. Between the trimmed V and J ends, which lost 1 base and 0 bases, there was a span of 4 bases. This CDR3 has 14 residues.

This chain's CDR3 is CATQGSADTQYF. The CDR3 region has the DNA TGTGCCACCCAGGGGTCAGCAGATACGCAGTATTTT. The V gene is TRBV10-3, the J gene TRBJ2-3; D is possibly TRBD1 (6 bases). Germline-derived CDR1 and CDR2 are ENHRY and SYGVKD. V was cut by 10 bases and J by 4 bases, with 12 bases left in between. This CDR3 comprises 12 residues.

The chain is built from TRBV6-1 and TRBJ2-7; no reliable D call. V shed 3 bases and J shed 2 bases, with 14 bases lying between them. The CDR3 has 15 residues. CDR1 is MNHNS and CDR2 is SASEGT in the germline V gene. This CDR3 is CASSEGIAFAYEQYF. The CDR3 DNA sequence: TGTGCCAGCAGTGAGGGTATAGCATTTGCCTACGAGCAGTACTTC.

The chain carries TRBV5-4 and TRBJ2-5; D may be TRBD1 (5 bases). The germline V gene has CDR1 SGHNT and CDR2 YYREEE (reference sequence). Deletions cut 4 bases from V and 0 bases from J, with 13 bases between. The CDR3 loop spans 15 amino acids. In nucleotides, the CDR3 is TGTGCCAGCAGCACCGGACACGGTAACCAAGAGACCCAGTACTTC. As protein: CASSTGHGNQETQYF.

CDR3: CASSAGQGDQPQHF. Written as DNA, the CDR3 is TGTGCCAGCAGCGCGGGACAGGGTGATCAGCCCCAGCATTTT. This chain connects TRBV11-2 to TRBJ1-5; 9 bases align to TRBD1. Germline-derived CDR1 and CDR2 are SGHAT and FQNNGV. V lost 5 bases, J lost 5 bases, and 4 bases stayed unmatched. The CDR3 length is 14 residues.

The CDR3 DNA sequence: TGCGCCAGCAGCTTGGGGCATTCCTACGAGCAGTACTTC. Protein sequence: CASSLGHSYEQYF. The rearrangement links TRBV5-1 to TRBJ2-7; D ambiguous. V lost 0 bases and J lost 1, with 5 bases in between. The germline V gene has CDR1 SGHRS and CDR2 YFSETQ. CDR3 size: 13 residues.

The chain combines TRBV7-2 with TRBJ2-5, with a possible D match to TRBD1 (6 bases). The germline CDR1 and CDR2 sequences are SGHTA and FQGNSA. Trimming shortened V by 0 bases and J by 5 bases, and 7 bases separated the two germline ends. The CDR3 extends over 13 amino acids. The CDR3 loop reads CASSLARGETQYF. DNA for the CDR3: TGTGCCAGCAGCTTAGCGAGGGGGGAGACCCAGTACTTC.

This chain uses TRBV28 with TRBJ2-5; D is perhaps TRBD1 (7 bases). The CDR3 sequence is 13 residues long. V was pared by 6 bases and J by 2 bases, with 10 bases between. CDR1 and CDR2 from the germline V gene are MDHEN and SYDVKM. CDR3 bases: TGTGCCAGCAGGACAGGGACTCAAGAGACCCAGTACTTC. It translates to CASRTGTQETQYF.

DNA of the CDR3: TGCGCCAGCAGCCTTCGGGACAGGAATTTAAACTATGGCTACACCTTC. It specifies CASSLRDRNLNYGYTF. The chain joins TRBV4-3 to TRBJ1-2, with 8 nucleotides matching TRBD1. Germline V gene sequence: CDR1 LGHNA, CDR2 YSLEER. The CDR3 is made up of 16 amino acids. Trimming cost V 4 bases and J 2 bases; bases outside gene matches: 9.

V usage is TRBV24-1 and J usage is TRBJ2-3; TRBD1 matches at 7 bases. The germline gives CDR1 KGHDR, CDR2 SFDVKD. V shed 5 bases and J 5 bases; nucleotides not matched to a gene: 9. CDR3 length: 15 amino acids. As DNA, the CDR3 is TGTGCCACCAGTGCCCGGGAAGGGGGCATAGATACGCAGTATTTT. Translation gives CATSAREGGIDTQYF.

This clone was counted a single time. V is TRBV27 and J is TRBJ1-5; TRBD1 aligns across 7 bases. Trimming at V came to 7 bases and at J to 4 bases, leaving 1 base not matched to a gene. This CDR3 region has 12 residues. The germline V gene has CDR1 MNHEY and CDR2 SMNVEV (reference sequence). CDR3 in amino acids: CASKTGNQPQHF. CDR3 bases: TGTGCCAGCAAGACAGGGAATCAGCCCCAGCATTTT.

This rearrangement joins TRBV6-5 to TRBJ1-1; no reliable D call. This CDR3 spans 12 amino acids. The germline V and J ends were trimmed by 5 bases and 8 bases, with 12 bases remaining between them. Germline V gives CDR1 MNHEY, CDR2 SVGAGI. CDR3 protein: CASSLPRIEAFF. CDR3 DNA: TGTGCCAGCAGTCTACCCCGAATCGAAGCTTTCTTT.

The chain combines TRBV4-2 with TRBJ1-1; tentative D call: TRBD1 (5 bases). Germline V lookup: CDR1 LGHNA, CDR2 YNFKEQ. V was trimmed by 1 base and J by 10 bases, leaving 16 bases between them. The CDR3 loop spans 14 amino acids. Here the CDR3 DNA reads TGTGCCAGCAGCCAAGTTATTGACGGTCAGGGAGCTTTCTTT. This encodes CASSQVIDGQGAFF.